This T cell receptor beta chain originates from a study of blood T cell repertoires in COVID-19. Background on the study: Acute-phase and convalescent COVID-19 samples originated in the United States, Italy and Spain. In each case, the material was cDNA or gDNA derived from T cells, B-cell-depleted T cells, or PBMCs.

This CDR3 is built from 15 residues. V shed 0 bases and J 9 bases; nucleotides not matched to a gene: 8. Germline V CDR1 and CDR2: SGDLS, YYNGEE. Under the authors' procedure: Amplified reference gene primers provided the basis for estimating nucleated cell counts. This table comes from immunoSEQ multiplex PCR, and its TCRdb copy is limited to in-frame clones, with some not included. V, J and clone size derive from that table, while D and trimming were established from the DNA sequence. The sample consists of 150,000 to 200,000 clones, 80% to 90% of them appearing once. Material for sequencing was peripheral blood. This sequence was found in a man aged 55 to 70 with acute or convalescent COVID-19. The chain combines TRBV9 with TRBJ2-4; 8 bases agree with TRBD1. CDR3 residues: CASSVGTGGRAIQYF. CDR3 nucleotides: TGTGCCAGCAGCGTAGGAACAGGGGGGCGCGCCATTCAGTACTTC.